These 13 T cell receptor beta chains originate from one sample sequenced in a study of cytomegalovirus exposure and HLA in healthy donors. A multiplex PCR was run with 60 Vbeta primers and 13 Jbeta primers. Only in-frame clones appear in the TCRdb table, and some are missing; sequencing was by immunoSEQ multiplex PCR. The sample shows 70,000 to 85,000 clones, more than 50% of them seen only once. The sample was PBMCs. Receptor source: a male donor in good health and CMV-seropositive.

The chain recombines TRBV5-4 with TRBJ2-2, with 8 bases fitting TRBD1. Looked up from germline, CDR1 is SGHNT and CDR2 is YYREEE (reference sequence). Losses at the gene ends were 2 bases for V and 6 bases for J; bases not matched to a gene: 9. The CDR3 is made up of 16 amino acids. The CDR3 here is CASSLPPGTGPGELFF. CDR3 DNA sequence: TGTGCCAGCAGCTTACCCCCGGGGACAGGACCCGGGGAGCTGTTTTTT.

The gene calls are TRBV2 and TRBJ2-7; 7 positions match TRBD1. The CDR3 has 12 amino acids. V lost 6 bases and J lost 5; bases outside the gene matches: 4. Germline V gene sequence: CDR1 SNHLY, CDR2 FYNNEI. The CDR3 protein is CASSQTGNEQYF. CDR3 nucleotides: TGTGCCAGCAGCCAGACAGGGAACGAGCAGTACTTC.

The chain has TRBV6-1 and TRBJ1-2, with 7 bases lining up with TRBD1. The CDR3 has 15 amino acids. With V trimmed by 0 bases and J by 7 bases, 8 bases remained unmatched. CDR1 MNHNS and CDR2 SASEGT come from the germline V gene. CDR3 nucleotide sequence: TGTGCCAGCAGTGAAGCAAGACAGGGAACGGGTGGCTACACCTTC. Encoded protein: CASSEARQGTGGYTF.

This clone was observed a handful of times. This chain joins TRBV9 and TRBJ1-4; no definite D call. Trimming took off 0 bases at V and 0 bases at J, with 9 bases between the two ends. CDR1 and CDR2 from the germline V gene are SGDLS and YYNGEE. This CDR3 comprises 16 residues. CDR3 sequence reads: CASSVVEVATNEKLFF. CDR3 coding DNA: TGTGCCAGCAGCGTAGTAGAGGTTGCAACTAATGAAAAACTGTTTTTT.

This clone occurred once. The genes are TRBV6-1 and TRBJ2-7; 7 positions match TRBD2. CDR1 and CDR2 from the germline V gene are MNHNS and SASEGT. The CDR3 runs 14 residues. Trimming at V came to 1 base and at J to 4 bases, leaving 4 bases not matched to a gene. CDR3: CASSEGLAGYEQYF. The DNA for the CDR3 is TGTGCCAGCAGTGAAGGTTTAGCGGGTTACGAGCAGTACTTC.

The genes are TRBV19 and TRBJ1-5, with D unclear. The CDR3 is 16 residues long. CDR1 LNHDA and CDR2 SQIVND come from the germline V gene (reference sequence). Trimming stripped 3 bases from V and 2 bases from J, with 14 bases between. The CDR3 sequence: CASSMRPGSGNQPQHF. DNA for the CDR3: TGTGCCAGTAGTATGAGGCCGGGGAGCGGCAATCAGCCCCAGCATTTT.

This chain uses TRBV9 with TRBJ1-2, with 7 positions matching TRBD1. The CDR3 has 14 amino acids. Per the germline V gene, CDR1 is SGDLS and CDR2 is YYNGEE. The trim removed 0 bases at V and 4 bases at J, leaving 3 bases unmatched. The CDR3 is CASSVEGAGYGYTF. The CDR3 DNA reads as TGTGCCAGCAGCGTAGAGGGGGCGGGCTATGGCTACACCTTC.

The chain links TRBV4-1 to TRBJ2-2; 8 nucleotides match TRBD2. This CDR3 has 19 amino acids. Germline V gives CDR1 MGHRA, CDR2 YSYEKL. V lost 1 base and J lost 1; bases outside the gene matches: 11. CDR3 sequence: CASSQVQAGLAGNTGELFF. DNA of the CDR3: TGCGCCAGCAGCCAAGTCCAAGCGGGGCTAGCGGGGAACACCGGGGAGCTGTTTTTT.

The gene calls are TRBV19 and TRBJ2-3; D unclear. The CDR3 extends over 12 amino acids. With 5 bases removed from V and 6 bases from J, the gap between germline ends came to 9 bases. CDR1 LNHDA and CDR2 SQIVND come from the germline V gene (reference sequence). The CDR3 DNA reads as TGTGCCAGTAGTTATAATGTTGATACGCAGTATTTT. Its protein product is CASSYNVDTQYF.

This chain links TRBV9 with TRBJ2-3; D might be TRBD2 (6 bases). Per the germline V gene, CDR1 is SGDLS and CDR2 is YYNGEE. The ends were cut back, 3 bases at V and 0 bases at J, with 17 bases in the middle. CDR3 size: 17 residues. CDR3 loop: CASSEQGAGTSTDTQYF. CDR3 in DNA: TGTGCCAGCAGCGAGCAAGGGGCCGGGACTAGCACAGATACGCAGTATTTT.

The chain has TRBV19 and TRBJ2-7; D is ambiguous. The V and J ends lost 8 bases and 4 bases respectively, with 15 bases between them. Germline-derived CDR1 and CDR2 are LNHDA and SQIVND (reference sequence). This CDR3 region has 13 residues. The CDR3 region is CASRDARLYEQYF. In nucleotides, the CDR3 is TGTGCCAGTCGCGATGCCAGACTTTACGAGCAGTACTTC.

The V gene is TRBV2, the J gene TRBJ2-7; TRBD1 might be the D (6 bases). The CDR3 length is 11 residues. Trimming took 5 bases from V and 6 from J, leaving 8 bases between them. The germline V gene encodes CDR1 SNHLY and CDR2 FYNNEI. DNA of the CDR3: TGTGCCAGCAGTCAGGGGACCGAGCAGTACTTC. Its translation is CASSQGTEQYF.

This clone was observed a handful of times. V is TRBV5-1 and J is TRBJ1-3; D is unclear. The V and J ends lost 0 bases and 1 base respectively, with 8 bases between them. In germline, CDR1 is SGHRS, CDR2 YFSETQ. The CDR3 contains 15 residues. This CDR3 is CASSLGGSSGNTIYF. The CDR3 coding sequence is TGCGCCAGCAGCTTGGGAGGGAGTTCTGGAAACACCATATATTTT.